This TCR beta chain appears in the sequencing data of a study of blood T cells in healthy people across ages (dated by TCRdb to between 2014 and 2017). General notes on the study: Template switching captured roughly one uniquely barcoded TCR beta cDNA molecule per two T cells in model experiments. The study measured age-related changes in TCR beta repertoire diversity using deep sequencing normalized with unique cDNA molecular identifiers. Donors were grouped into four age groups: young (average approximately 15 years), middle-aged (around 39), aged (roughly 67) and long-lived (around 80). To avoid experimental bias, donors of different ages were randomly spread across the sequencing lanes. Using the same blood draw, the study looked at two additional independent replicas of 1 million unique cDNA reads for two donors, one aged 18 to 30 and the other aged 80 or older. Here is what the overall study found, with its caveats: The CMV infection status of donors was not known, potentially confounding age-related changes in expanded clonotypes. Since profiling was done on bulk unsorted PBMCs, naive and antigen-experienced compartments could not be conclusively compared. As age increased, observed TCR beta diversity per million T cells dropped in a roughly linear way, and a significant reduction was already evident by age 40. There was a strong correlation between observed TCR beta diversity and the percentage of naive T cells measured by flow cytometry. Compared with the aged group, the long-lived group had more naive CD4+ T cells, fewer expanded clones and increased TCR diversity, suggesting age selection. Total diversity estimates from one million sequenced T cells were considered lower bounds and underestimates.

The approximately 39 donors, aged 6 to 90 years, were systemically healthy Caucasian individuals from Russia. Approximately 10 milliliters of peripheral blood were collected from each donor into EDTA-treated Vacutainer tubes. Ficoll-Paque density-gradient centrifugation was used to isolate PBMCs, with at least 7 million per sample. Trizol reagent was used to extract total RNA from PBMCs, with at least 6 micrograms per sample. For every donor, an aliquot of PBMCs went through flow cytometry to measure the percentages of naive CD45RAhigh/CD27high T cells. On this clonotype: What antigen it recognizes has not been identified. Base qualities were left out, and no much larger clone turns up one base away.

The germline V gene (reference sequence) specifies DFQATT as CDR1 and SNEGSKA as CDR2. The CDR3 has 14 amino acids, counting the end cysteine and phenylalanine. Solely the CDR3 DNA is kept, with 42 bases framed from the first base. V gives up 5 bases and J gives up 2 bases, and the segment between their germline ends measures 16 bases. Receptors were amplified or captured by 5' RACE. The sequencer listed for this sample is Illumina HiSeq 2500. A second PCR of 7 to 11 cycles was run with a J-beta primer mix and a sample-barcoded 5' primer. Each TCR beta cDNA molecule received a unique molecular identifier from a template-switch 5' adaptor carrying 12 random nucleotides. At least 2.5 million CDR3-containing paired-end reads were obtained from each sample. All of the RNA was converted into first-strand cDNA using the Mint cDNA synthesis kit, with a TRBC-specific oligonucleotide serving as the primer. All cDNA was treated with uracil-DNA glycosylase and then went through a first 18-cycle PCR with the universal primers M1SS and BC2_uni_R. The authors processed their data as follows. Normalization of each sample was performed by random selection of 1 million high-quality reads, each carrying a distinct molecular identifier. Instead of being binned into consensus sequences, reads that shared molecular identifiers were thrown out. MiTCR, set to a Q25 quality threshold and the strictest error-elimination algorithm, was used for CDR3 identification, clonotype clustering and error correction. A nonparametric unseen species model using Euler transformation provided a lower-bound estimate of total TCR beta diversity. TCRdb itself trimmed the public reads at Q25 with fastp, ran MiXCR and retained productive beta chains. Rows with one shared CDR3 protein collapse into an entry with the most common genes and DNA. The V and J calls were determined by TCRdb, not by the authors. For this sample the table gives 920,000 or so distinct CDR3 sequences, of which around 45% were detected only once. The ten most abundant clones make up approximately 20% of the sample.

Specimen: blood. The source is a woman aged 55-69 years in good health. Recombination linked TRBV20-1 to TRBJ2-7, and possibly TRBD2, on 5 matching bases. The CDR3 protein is CSASPRSGPYEQYF. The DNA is TGCAGTGCTTCCCCCCGGAGCGGACCCTACGAGCAGTACTTC.